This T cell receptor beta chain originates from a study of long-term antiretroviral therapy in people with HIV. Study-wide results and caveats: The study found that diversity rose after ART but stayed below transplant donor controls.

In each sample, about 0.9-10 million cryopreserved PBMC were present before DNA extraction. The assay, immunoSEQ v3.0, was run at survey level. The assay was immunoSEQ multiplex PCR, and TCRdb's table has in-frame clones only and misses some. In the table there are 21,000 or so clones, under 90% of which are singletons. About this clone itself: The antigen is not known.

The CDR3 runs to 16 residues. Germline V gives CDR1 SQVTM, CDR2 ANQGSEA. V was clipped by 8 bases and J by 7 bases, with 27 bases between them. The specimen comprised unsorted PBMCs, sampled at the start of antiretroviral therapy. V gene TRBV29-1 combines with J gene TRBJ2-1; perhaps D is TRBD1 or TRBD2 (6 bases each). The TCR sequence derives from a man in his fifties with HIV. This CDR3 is CSKLGGQGRDENEQFF. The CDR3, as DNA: TGCAGCAAATTGGGGGGACAAGGTAGGGATGAGAATGAGCAGTTCTTC.